The 26 T cell receptor beta chains below come from one sample, sequenced in a study of T cells after yellow fever vaccination. MiXCR was run by TCRdb on the 5' RACE reads, yielding one entry per CDR3 protein. The table lists about 330,000 distinct CDR3 sequences, about 6.6% of them singletons. The input for sequencing was PBMCs, taken roughly 47 days after the first yellow fever vaccination. Receptors were obtained from a young man who received the YFV17D yellow fever vaccine.

This clonotype has just a few counts. The V call is TRBV15, the J call TRBJ2-5; D remains ambiguous. The CDR3 runs to 16 residues. Trimming took off 0 bases at V and 0 bases at J, with 11 bases between the two ends. CDR1 is LNHNV and CDR2 is YYDKDF in the germline V gene (reference sequence). In nucleotides, the CDR3 is TGTGCCACCAGCAGAGATCAGTACCGCCACCAAGAGACCCAGTACTTC. This codes for CATSRDQYRHQETQYF.

This clonotype was found a few times. This chain uses TRBV5-4 with TRBJ1-2, with no clear D. Germline assignment: CDR1 SGHNT and CDR2 YYREEE (reference sequence). The CDR3 runs to 12 residues. Trimming left V 2 bases short and J 3 bases short, with 5 bases between. CDR3 bases: TGTGCCAGCAGCTTCGATTACTATGGCTACACCTTC. Its protein is CASSFDYYGYTF.

This clonotype was counted only a few times. The rearrangement links TRBV5-1 to TRBJ1-1; D is undetermined. The CDR3 loop spans 13 amino acids. With 1 base removed from V and 6 bases from J, the gap between germline ends came to 10 bases. Germline V gene data show CDR1 as SGHRS and CDR2 as YFSETQ. The chain's CDR3 is CASSLQSTAEAFF. In DNA, the CDR3 is TGCGCCAGCAGCTTGCAATCCACCGCTGAAGCTTTCTTT.

There are many counts of this clonotype. The chain recombines TRBV5-1 with TRBJ2-1; TRBD2 matches at 8 bases. V lost 4 bases to trimming and J lost 9 bases; unmatched junction nucleotides: 6. This CDR3 has 13 amino acids. In germline, CDR1 is SGHRS, CDR2 YFSETQ. The CDR3 DNA sequence: TGCGCCAGCAGCGTGACTAGCGTCCGTGAGCAGTTCTTC. Encoded protein: CASSVTSVREQFF.

The chain joins TRBV19 to TRBJ1-1, with TRBD1 identical over 8 bases. CDR3 size: 17 residues. Germline V gene data show CDR1 as LNHDA and CDR2 as SQIVND (reference sequence). V shed 1 base and J 3 bases; nucleotides not matched to a gene: 10. The CDR3 protein is CASSIASWTGFDTEAFF. The CDR3 DNA reads TGTGCCAGTAGTATAGCCTCCTGGACAGGGTTCGACACTGAAGCTTTCTTT.

This clonotype was observed at least ten times. This rearrangement joins TRBV20-1 to TRBJ1-2, with TRBD1 as a possible D gene (6 bases). Deletions cut 0 bases from V and 8 bases from J, with 16 bases between. CDR1 and CDR2 (germline): DFQATT, SNEGSKA (reference sequence). There are 14 residues in the CDR3. The CDR3 DNA reads TGCAGTGCTAGAGATCTGGGGGCGTCTTCCGGCTACACCTTC. Its protein is CSARDLGASSGYTF.

The V call is TRBV7-2, the J call TRBJ2-5; unclear D gene. The CDR3 is made up of 15 amino acids. Germline V gives CDR1 SGHTA, CDR2 FQGNSA. Trimming took off 1 base at V and 1 base at J, with 10 bases between the two ends. DNA of the CDR3: TGTGCCAGCAGCTTAGGTTACTCCCTCCAAGAGACCCAGTACTTC. It codes for CASSLGYSLQETQYF.

In this sample, this clonotype turned up many times. The rearrangement links TRBV20-1 to TRBJ1-5; D ambiguous. Germline CDR1 and CDR2: DFQATT and SNEGSKA (reference sequence). With 1 base removed from V and 3 bases from J, the gap between germline ends came to 7 bases. This CDR3 is 13 amino acids long. CDR3 sequence (DNA): TGCAGTGCTAGAGGAAGGGACAATCAGCCCCAGCATTTT. This sequence encodes CSARGRDNQPQHF.

This sequence joins TRBV20-1 and TRBJ2-1; weak D call: TRBD2 (6 bases). Trimming stripped 0 bases from V and 9 bases from J, with 15 bases between. This CDR3 spans 14 amino acids. The germline V gene has CDR1 DFQATT and CDR2 SNEGSKA (reference sequence). Here the CDR3 DNA reads TGCAGTGCTAGAGATCAGGGACTGGAACTTGAGCAGTTCTTC. This translates into CSARDQGLELEQFF.

This clonotype was seen more than once but under ten times. The chain couples TRBV27 to TRBJ2-7; weak D call: TRBD1 (5 bases). Germline V gene data show CDR1 as MNHEY and CDR2 as SMNVEV (reference sequence). This CDR3 comprises 14 residues. V lost 4 bases, J lost 4 bases, and 14 bases lay in between. CDR3 bases: TGTGCCAGCAGTTCCACAGGAAAGGGATACGAGCAGTACTTC. It encodes CASSSTGKGYEQYF.

This chain joins TRBV7-8 and TRBJ1-5; D unclear. Germline V lookup: CDR1 SGHVS, CDR2 FQNEAQ. V dropped 3 bases and J dropped 0 bases, with 9 bases sitting between them. This CDR3 is built from 15 residues. In DNA form, the CDR3 reads TGTGCCAGCAGCTTGTTAGGGATTAGCAATCAGCCCCAGCATTTT. It translates to CASSLLGISNQPQHF.

The rearrangement joins TRBV4-3 to TRBJ1-1, with 8 bases aligning to TRBD1. This CDR3 spans 15 amino acids. V shed 0 bases and J 4 bases; nucleotides not matched to a gene: 4. Germline V gene data show CDR1 as LGHNA and CDR2 as YSLEER. The CDR3 sequence: CASSQEDRARTEAFF. In DNA form, the CDR3 reads TGCGCCAGCAGCCAAGAGGACAGGGCTCGCACTGAAGCTTTCTTT.

This clonotype occurred a few times. The chain links TRBV7-8 to TRBJ2-7; D tentatively fits TRBD1 or TRBD2 (5 bases each). The CDR3 extends over 18 amino acids. Trimming stripped 1 base from V and 1 base from J, with 20 bases between. The germline CDR1 and CDR2 sequences are SGHVS and FQNEAQ. CDR3 amino acids: CASSLDGAWDGSSYEQYV. CDR3 coding DNA: TGTGCCAGCAGCTTAGATGGGGCGTGGGACGGAAGTTCCTACGAGCAGTACGTC.

The J gene is TRBJ1-2, the V gene TRBV21-1; TRBD1 reflects the table's D call only, with no check against the DNA. TRBV21-1 is an annotated pseudogene. The CDR3 runs to 17 residues. This chain's CDR3 is CASSKWSDRDLNYGYTF. The CDR3 coding sequence is TGTGCCAGCAGCAAATGGAGTGACAGGGACCTTAACTATGGCTACACCTTC.

This clonotype was recorded at least ten times. J is TRBJ1-3 and V is TRBV30; D remains ambiguous. The length of the CDR3 is 11 residues. Trimming left V 0 bases short and J 7 bases short, with 4 bases between. Germline values: CDR1 GTSNPN, CDR2 SVGIG (reference sequence). The CDR3 loop reads CAWSVGNTIYF. DNA of the CDR3: TGTGCCTGGAGTGTTGGGAACACCATATATTTT.

The CDR3 protein is CASSYTGGLNTEAFF. In DNA, the CDR3 is TGTGCCAGCAGCTACACAGGGGGCCTGAACACTGAAGCTTTCTTT. The chain carries TRBV7-9 and TRBJ1-1, with TRBD1 identical over 9 bases. The germline gives CDR1 SEHNR, CDR2 FQNEAQ (reference sequence). Trimming removed 4 bases from V and 0 bases from J; junction bases left unmatched: 3. The CDR3 extends over 15 amino acids.

The sample holds a few counts of this clonotype. This chain uses TRBV9 with TRBJ1-6; 9 nucleotides align to TRBD1. V shed 1 base and J 7 bases; nucleotides not matched to a gene: 3. The CDR3 contains 15 residues. Germline CDR1 and CDR2: SGDLS and YYNGEE. The chain's CDR3 is CASSVLGTGNSPLHF. The DNA of the CDR3 is TGTGCCAGCAGCGTACTCGGGACAGGGAATTCACCCCTCCACTTT.

This clonotype was picked up a small number of times. V gene TRBV7-2 combines with J gene TRBJ2-1; D perhaps matches TRBD2 (5 bases). Germline loops: CDR1 SGHTA, CDR2 FQGNSA. V lost 2 bases, J lost 0 bases, and 11 bases lay in between. The CDR3 length is 16 residues. The CDR3 DNA sequence: TGTGCCAGCAGCTTAAGTCGGGGAAACTCCTACAATGAGCAGTTCTTC. It translates to CASSLSRGNSYNEQFF.

This clonotype was counted ten times or more. This chain uses TRBV4-3 with TRBJ2-6; D unresolved. The CDR3 is made up of 16 amino acids. V was clipped by 4 bases and J by 1 base, with 11 bases between them. Germline V gene sequence: CDR1 LGHNA, CDR2 YSLEER. CDR3 bases: TGCGCCAGCAGCCTCCTCGTGCAGTCTGGGGCCAACGTCCTGACTTTC. Its protein product is CASSLLVQSGANVLTF.

This clonotype was observed many times. The chain has TRBV27 and TRBJ2-5; maybe TRBD2 (5 bases). Trimming took off 2 bases at V and 5 bases at J, with 12 bases between the two ends. CDR3 length equals 14 residues. CDR1 and CDR2 (germline): MNHEY, SMNVEV (reference sequence). CDR3 nucleotide sequence: TGTGCCAGCAGTTTAGTCTTGAGGGCCGAGACCCAGTACTTC. Protein sequence: CASSLVLRAETQYF.

This clonotype was picked up many times. The J gene is TRBJ2-5, the V gene TRBV5-1, with D perhaps TRBD2 (5 bases). Germline V gene lookup returns CDR1 SGHRS and CDR2 YFSETQ. The CDR3 loop spans 14 amino acids. Deletions cut 4 bases from V and 5 bases from J, with 15 bases between. The CDR3 sequence is CASSTLGAKETQYF. The DNA for the CDR3 is TGCGCCAGCAGCACGCTGGGAGCAAAGGAGACCCAGTACTTC.

This clonotype was detected ten times or more. This chain links TRBV7-9 with TRBJ1-1; 7 positions agree with TRBD1. CDR3 length: 13 residues. V dropped 7 bases and J dropped 3; count of bases not matched to a gene: 5. Germline V gene sequence: CDR1 SEHNR, CDR2 FQNEAQ (reference sequence). The CDR3 here is CASNTGEDTEAFF. In DNA form, the CDR3 reads TGTGCCAGCAACACAGGGGAGGACACTGAAGCTTTCTTT.

This clonotype was detected many times. The chain carries TRBV18 and TRBJ2-5, with D possibly called TRBD1 or TRBD2 (5 bases each). Between the trimmed V and J ends, which lost 1 base and 5 bases, there was a span of 14 bases. This CDR3 contains 15 residues. The V gene's germline CDR1 is KGHSH and CDR2 LQKENI. Written as DNA, the CDR3 is TGTGCCAGCTCACCACGAGGGGCAGTAGGGGAGACCCAGTACTTC. The encoded protein is CASSPRGAVGETQYF.

The J gene is TRBJ1-5, the V gene TRBV5-4; a weak D match, TRBD1 (6 bases). From germline, CDR1 is SGHNT and CDR2 YYREEE (reference sequence). V dropped 0 bases and J dropped 6 bases, with 13 bases sitting between them. This CDR3 region has 15 residues. This CDR3 is CASSLAPGTSQPQHF. CDR3 sequence (DNA): TGTGCCAGCAGCTTGGCCCCAGGGACAAGTCAGCCCCAGCATTTT.

This clonotype has ten or more counts. The V and J genes are TRBV12-3 or TRBV12-4 and TRBJ2-7; 8 nucleotides match TRBD1. The CDR3 has 15 amino acids. The J segment lost 0 bases and the V segment lost 11 bases, leaving 12 bases of the junction unmatched. The CDR3: CAVGKGQGNSYEQYF. CDR3 DNA: TGTGCCGTCGGGAAAGGACAGGGCAACTCCTACGAGCAGTACTTC.

The rearrangement uses TRBV5-1 and TRBJ1-2; D is unclear. V was trimmed by 0 bases and J by 7 bases, leaving 10 bases between them. The length of the CDR3 is 13 residues. Germline V gives CDR1 SGHRS, CDR2 YFSETQ. This CDR3 reads CASSLVPDGGYTF. The CDR3 DNA reads as TGCGCCAGCAGCTTGGTCCCGGACGGTGGCTACACCTTC.